A selection of T cell receptor beta chains follows, all from one sample in a study of blood T cell repertoires in COVID-19. Some clones are missing from TCRdb's copy, which holds only in-frame ones; the method was immunoSEQ multiplex PCR. In the table there are approximately 220,000 clones, roughly 87% of which are singletons. The sample consisted of PBMCs or T cells enriched from blood (not recorded which). The receptors originated from a woman in her thirties with acute COVID-19. Each CDR3 is given with its conserved first and last residue. Fields, in order: J gene, V gene, CDR3 protein.

>TRBJ2-3|TRBV7-2
CASRSGTSATDTQYF
>TRBJ1-1|TRBV28
CASRNGMNTEAFF
>TRBJ1-6|TRBV6-1
CASSEKVRQPKALHF
>TRBJ1-1|TRBV11-2
CASSLDRGGEAFF
>TRBJ1-5|TRBV28
CASSPQTGGNQPQHF
>TRBJ1-4|TRBV29-1
CSVAAPLAEKLFF
>TRBJ2-5|TRBV6-6
CASSQGQVVETQYF
>TRBJ1-2|TRBV9
CASSPGGANYGYTF
>TRBJ1-5|TRBV18
CASSPERSNQPQHF
>TRBJ1-5|TRBV6-5
CASSYSGTGVNQPQHF
>TRBJ1-1|TRBV2
CASSEPRGKDTEAFF
>TRBJ1-6|TRBV11-3
CASSLEANSPLHF
>TRBJ1-5|TRBV27
CASSPPGGHQPQHF
>TRBJ2-6|TRBV5-4
CASSLVAVSGANVLTF
>TRBJ1-5|TRBV2
CASSENGIGNQPQHF
>TRBJ2-7|TRBV5-4
CASSPQGAVYEQYF
>TRBJ2-2|TRBV5-4
CASSLTGYTGELFF
>TRBJ1-2|TRBV19
CASSITPVTGIYGYTF
>TRBJ1-3|TRBV4-3
CASSQDRAQSGNTIYF
>TRBJ1-6|TRBV6-5
CASRMTASNSPLHF
>TRBJ1-2|TRBV28
CASSLGQDTNYGYTF
>TRBJ2-5|TRBV3-1/TRBV3-2
CASSQHRVEETQYF
>TRBJ2-1|TRBV3-1/TRBV3-2
CASSQSGSYNEQFF
>TRBJ1-2|TRBV20-1
CSARESNGYTF
>TRBJ2-7|TRBV10-3
CAISEREQGPPYEQYF
>TRBJ2-5|TRBV7-9
CASSSNSGGETQYF
>TRBJ1-1|TRBV9
CASSPQVGRTEAFF
>TRBJ1-6|TRBV13
CASSLGGGSSPLHF
>TRBJ2-2|TRBV7-2
CASRARSTATGELFF
>TRBJ1-2|TRBV5-1
CASSLVGTGDGYTF
>TRBJ1-2|TRBV6-5
CASSFGQGYGYTF
>TRBJ2-2|TRBV5-4
CASSLGLAGGPVGELFF
>TRBJ1-5|TRBV19
CASRVTGYSNQPQHF
>TRBJ1-3|TRBV7-2
CASSLQAGAGNTIYF
>TRBJ2-1|TRBV7-9
CASSPVTSRSGQFF
>TRBJ1-2|TRBV10-3
CAINYGEENYGYTF
>TRBJ2-2|TRBV7-9
CASSLLSGELFF
>TRBJ1-1|TRBV6-5
CASSQTGGYTEAFF
>TRBJ2-7|TRBV6-2/TRBV6-3
CASSFMQATNSYEQYF
>TRBJ1-2|TRBV19
CASSIGGTGIGYTF
>TRBJ1-3|TRBV10-1
CASSRQSSGNTIYF
>TRBJ1-5|TRBV6-1
CASSDRVGQPQHF
>TRBJ1-1|TRBV7-8
CASSIVDRDVTEAFF
>TRBJ2-1|TRBV2
CASSERAGGLYNEQFF
>TRBJ2-3|TRBV27
CASSLLAGERNTQYF
>TRBJ2-7|TRBV6-6
CASSTGTGVHEQYF
>TRBJ1-2|TRBV5-1
CASSLAGTGGAHGYTF
>TRBJ1-2|TRBV2
CASSEAGQFYGYTF
>TRBJ2-7|TRBV6-5
CASSGGGGEQYF
>TRBJ2-7|TRBV28
CATLTGTGLVSYEQYF
>TRBJ1-2|TRBV11-2
CASRSTGTGYYGYTF
>TRBJ2-2|TRBV27
CASSPDSRSGLAEPRGDTGELFF
>TRBJ2-2|TRBV7-2
CASSLDLGRYWELFF
>TRBJ1-5|TRBV5-4
CASSLGGDQPQHF
>TRBJ1-1|TRBV5-1
CASSLTGVTEAFF
>TRBJ2-7|TRBV27
CASSSTGVYEQYF
>TRBJ2-7|TRBV27
CASSLVSGYEQYF
>TRBJ2-1|TRBV11-3
CASSFSGDEQFF
>TRBJ2-3|TRBV7-2
CASSYDREVDTQYF
>TRBJ1-5|TRBV18
CASSPTGNQPQHF